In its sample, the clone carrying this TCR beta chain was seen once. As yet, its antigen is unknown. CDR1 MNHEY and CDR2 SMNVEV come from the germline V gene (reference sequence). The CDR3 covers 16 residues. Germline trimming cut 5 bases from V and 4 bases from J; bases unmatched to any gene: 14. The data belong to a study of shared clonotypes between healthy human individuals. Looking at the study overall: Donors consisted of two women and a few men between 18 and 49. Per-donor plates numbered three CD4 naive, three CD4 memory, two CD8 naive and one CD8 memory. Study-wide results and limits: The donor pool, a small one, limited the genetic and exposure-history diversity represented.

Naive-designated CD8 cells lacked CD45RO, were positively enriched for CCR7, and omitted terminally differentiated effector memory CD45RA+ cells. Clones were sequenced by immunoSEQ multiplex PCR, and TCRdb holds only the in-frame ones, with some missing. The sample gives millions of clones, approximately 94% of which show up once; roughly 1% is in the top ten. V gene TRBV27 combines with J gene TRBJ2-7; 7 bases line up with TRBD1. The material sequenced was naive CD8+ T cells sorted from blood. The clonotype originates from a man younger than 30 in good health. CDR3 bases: TGTGCCAGCAGTCCCTCCTGGGGACAGACCCTATACGAGCAGTACTTC. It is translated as CASSPSWGQTLYEQYF.